The 19 T cell receptor beta chains presented below share a single source sample, sequenced in a study of CD8 T cells in ankylosing spondylitis. TCRdb re-derived calls from the 5' RACE reads in MiXCR, one entry per CDR3 protein. This sample yields 200,000 or so distinct CDR3 sequences, of which under 15% are seen a single time; about 10% belongs to the top ten. Sequences were obtained from blood, either unsorted or a sorted T cell fraction (not recorded which). Receptors originate from a female donor with ankylosing spondylitis or in good health (not recorded which).

The V and J genes are TRBV20-1 and TRBJ2-7; 8 bases are a match to TRBD2. CDR1 and CDR2 from the germline V gene are DFQATT and SNEGSKA (reference sequence). The ends lost 3 bases at V and 3 bases at J; junction bases unmatched: 7. CDR3 length: 14 amino acids. The DNA for the CDR3 is TGCAGTGCTAGGGACGGGGCGGGGGGCTACGAGCAGTACTTC. It codes for CSARDGAGGYEQYF.

This clonotype was picked up many times. This chain links TRBV7-8 with TRBJ2-5; D is undetermined. The CDR3 spans 14 residues. Germline-derived CDR1 and CDR2 are SGHVS and FQNEAQ. Trimming took 5 bases from V and 1 from J, leaving 11 bases between them. CDR3 amino acids: CASSPRRSQETQYF. CDR3 DNA sequence: TGTGCCAGCAGCCCAAGACGGAGCCAAGAGACCCAGTACTTC.

This clonotype was counted ten times or more. The chain carries TRBV24-1 and TRBJ2-3, with 7 bases matching TRBD2. The length of the CDR3 is 18 residues. Germline CDR1 reads KGHDR; CDR2 reads SFDVKD. J gave up 2 bases and V 1 base, and 11 bases lay outside the gene matches. The CDR3 reads CATSDFSGEGILTDTQYF. In DNA, the CDR3 is TGTGCCACCAGTGATTTCTCGGGGGAGGGGATCCTCACAGATACGCAGTATTTT.

This clonotype was seen at least ten times. CDR3: CASSSPGLDEDEQFF. CDR3 in DNA: TGTGCCAGCAGTTCCCCCGGACTAGATGAGGATGAGCAGTTCTTC. V is TRBV12-3 or TRBV12-4 and J is TRBJ2-1; 7 bases agree with TRBD2. The J segment lost 8 bases and the V segment lost 4 bases, leaving 11 bases of the junction unmatched. The CDR3 is 15 amino acids.

CDR3 sequence reads: CSARRTGEGQPQHF. As DNA, the CDR3 is TGCAGTGCTAGAAGGACAGGGGAAGGCCAGCCCCAGCATTTT. The V and J genes are TRBV20-1 and TRBJ1-5; 9 bases match TRBD1. The CDR3 is 14 residues long. V lost 2 bases, J lost 7 bases, and 6 bases stayed unmatched. Germline CDR1 is DFQATT and CDR2 is SNEGSKA (reference sequence).

At least ten counts were recorded for this clonotype. The chain carries TRBV3-1 and TRBJ2-1; D unresolved. V lost 4 bases and J lost 0, with 10 bases in between. CDR1 is LGHDT, CDR2 YNNKEL, per germline (reference sequence). The CDR3 is 15 amino acids. CDR3: CASSLRRPSYNEQFF. In nucleotides, the CDR3 is TGTGCCAGCAGCCTGCGGAGACCCTCCTACAATGAGCAGTTCTTC.

V and J are TRBV6-5 and TRBJ2-7; TRBD1 agrees at 9 bases. The CDR3 is 15 amino acids. V gave up 4 bases and J gave up 6 bases; unmatched junction bases: 10. Germline loops: CDR1 MNHEY, CDR2 SVGAGI. As DNA, the CDR3 is TGTGCCAGCAGTTCGGGTCGGACAGGGGTGGGCGAGCAGTACTTC. Its translation: CASSSGRTGVGEQYF.

This clonotype was recorded a few times. This sequence joins TRBV20-1 and TRBJ1-1, with 8 bases identical to TRBD1. CDR3 length: 15 residues. Germline loops: CDR1 DFQATT, CDR2 SNEGSKA (reference sequence). Trimming at V came to 5 bases and at J to 6 bases, leaving 14 bases not matched to a gene. The CDR3 loop reads CSAPETGASGAEAFF. The CDR3 DNA reads TGCAGTGCTCCGGAGACAGGGGCCAGTGGGGCTGAAGCTTTCTTT.

This clonotype was counted many times. This chain uses TRBV24-1 with TRBJ2-2; D gene ambiguous. The CDR3 runs to 13 residues. Germline assignment: CDR1 KGHDR and CDR2 SFDVKD. Deletions cut 1 base from V and 7 bases from J, with 6 bases between. CDR3 sequence (DNA): TGTGCCACCAGTGATTTCGAATTCGGGGAGCTGTTTTTT. This translates into CATSDFEFGELFF.

This clonotype was counted ten times or more. The chain recombines TRBV7-3 with TRBJ2-1; D is possibly TRBD2 (5 bases). V lost 2 bases and J 5 bases, leaving 10 bases between the germline ends. The CDR3 has 14 residues. Germline assignment: CDR1 SGHTA and CDR2 FQGTGA. The CDR3 here is CASSLQPSHNEQFF. In DNA, the CDR3 is TGTGCCAGCAGCTTACAGCCTAGCCACAATGAGCAGTTCTTC. Combining the CDR3 with reference TRBV7-3 and TRBJ2-1 gives the whole variable domain GAGVSQTPSNKVTEKGKYVELRCDPISGHTALYWYRQSLGQGPEFLIYFQGTGAADDSGLPNDRFFAVRPEGSVSTLKIQRTERGDSAVYLCASSLQPSHNEQFFGPGTRLTVL.

This clonotype was recorded at least ten times. The rearrangement uses TRBV29-1 and TRBJ2-7; D gene uncertain. CDR1 and CDR2 from the germline V gene are SQVTM and ANQGSEA. The CDR3 has 12 residues. With 3 bases removed from V and 2 bases from J, the gap between germline ends came to 8 bases. CDR3 sequence (DNA): TGCAGCGTTGAGGCAGCTCCCTACGAGCAGTACTTC. Translating it yields CSVEAAPYEQYF.

This clonotype was counted many times. The chain joins TRBV5-1 to TRBJ2-7, with 9 bases lining up with TRBD2. The ends lost 6 bases at V and 6 bases at J; junction bases unmatched: 19. The CDR3 runs to 17 residues. The germline CDR1 and CDR2 sequences are SGHRS and YFSETQ. The CDR3 DNA sequence: TGCGCCAGCACCTTTTTACCCCCGGGACTAGCAATGAGCGAGCAGTACTTC. Translation: CASTFLPPGLAMSEQYF.

This clonotype was counted many times. The chain joins TRBV5-1 to TRBJ1-1; no firm D call. The CDR3 is made up of 15 amino acids. CDR1 and CDR2 from the germline V gene are SGHRS and YFSETQ. Trimming took off 0 bases at V and 0 bases at J, with 9 bases between the two ends. The CDR3 region has the DNA TGCGCCAGCAGCTTGGAGCGGACGGTGAACACTGAAGCTTTCTTT. This encodes CASSLERTVNTEAFF.

This clonotype showed up many times. The rearrangement links TRBV11-1 to TRBJ2-1; perhaps TRBD2 as D (5 bases). This CDR3 spans 13 amino acids. Germline-derived CDR1 and CDR2 are SGHAT and FQDESV (reference sequence). Trimming took off 3 bases at V and 5 bases at J, with 8 bases between the two ends. The CDR3 loop reads CASSFGENNEQFF. CDR3 in DNA: TGTGCCAGCAGCTTCGGGGAGAACAATGAGCAGTTCTTC.

This clonotype showed up many times. The V call is TRBV7-8, the J call TRBJ1-1, with a tentative D call TRBD1 (6 bases). This CDR3 has 18 residues. Germline V lookup: CDR1 SGHVS, CDR2 FQNEAQ. Trimming removed 2 bases at V and 0 bases at J, with 19 bases between. CDR3 DNA: TGTGCCAGCAGCTTACTGGGGGGCGCGTCCACTATGAACACTGAAGCTTTCTTT. Protein: CASSLLGGASTMNTEAFF.

This clonotype has a count of ten or more. The V and J genes are TRBV5-1 and TRBJ2-3, with D perhaps matching TRBD1 (7 bases). This CDR3 spans 15 amino acids. V shed 4 bases and J shed 4 bases, with 16 bases lying between them. Germline assignment: CDR1 SGHRS and CDR2 YFSETQ. In DNA form, the CDR3 reads TGCGCCAGCAGCGCGGGACAGCCCGGGGCAGATACGCAGTATTTT. This sequence encodes CASSAGQPGADTQYF.

This clonotype was found many times. V and J are TRBV6-2 or TRBV6-3 and TRBJ2-2; 7 bases fit TRBD2. Trimming removed 2 bases from V and 6 bases from J; junction bases left unmatched: 3. This CDR3 region has 14 residues. The germline V gene encodes CDR1 MNHEY and CDR2 SVGEGT. The CDR3 DNA is TGTGCCAGCAGTTACGGCACTAGCGCCGGGGAGCTGTTTTTT. Translated, it gives CASSYGTSAGELFF.

The V gene is TRBV29-1, the J gene TRBJ2-1; 10 bases agree with TRBD1. The CDR3 loop spans 12 amino acids. The junction had 4 bases not matched to a gene; V was cut back by 7 bases and J by 7 bases. Germline loops: CDR1 SQVTM, CDR2 ANQGSEA. The DNA for the CDR3 is TGCAGCGCCGGACAGGGGGGGAATGAGCAGTTCTTC. Translating it yields CSAGQGGNEQFF.

The sample holds many counts of this clonotype. The chain links TRBV20-1 to TRBJ2-7; the match to TRBD1 covers 7 bases. Germline CDR1 reads DFQATT; CDR2 reads SNEGSKA (reference sequence). J gave up 6 bases and V 5 bases, and 13 bases lay outside the gene matches. The CDR3 contains 14 residues. CDR3 coding DNA: TGCAGTGCTCTTTCGACAGGGCGAAGGGGCGAGCAGTACTTC. This gives the protein CSALSTGRRGEQYF.